The clone carrying this T cell receptor (beta chain) has just one count. Its antigen is unknown. This sample is drawn from a study of PD-L1 blockade in urothelial cancer. The diagnosis in patients was locally advanced or metastatic urothelial carcinoma. Sampling of each patient yielded between 1 and 8 specimens, collected pretreatment and on-treatment. Overall study findings and caveats: Survival was better when pretreatment blood TCR clonality fell below the median.

TCRdb's table, derived via immunoSEQ multiplex PCR, lists solely in-frame clones and lacks some. The sample includes about 110,000 clones, 70% to 85% of them seen just once. The CDR3 spans 15 residues. The V call is TRBV21-1, the J call TRBJ2-7; TRBD1 was called by the table and not checked on the DNA. TRBV21-1 is a documented pseudogene. This specimen consisted of PBMCs, obtained around atezolizumab (anti-PD-L1) treatment. This clonotype was obtained from a man aged 50-60 years with urothelial cancer. CDR3 DNA sequence: TGTGCCAGCAGCCTCCGGTCGTGCAGGGTCCACGAGCAGTACTTC. This codes for CASSLRSCRVHEQYF.